The clone carrying this TCR beta chain was seen only a few times. Time point: patch test 2, 6 weeks after DPC sensitization. Indicated treatment: therapeutic diphenylcyclopropenone sensitization with weekly scalp DPC. Alopecia patients between 18 and 70 years old and suitable for DPC were used as donors. These data originate in a study of human T cells and chemical hapten exposure. V was clipped by 2 bases and J by 6 bases, with 12 bases between them. Germline CDR1 KGHSH, CDR2 LQKENI. CDR3 length equals 14 residues. TCRdb passed the RACE reads through MiXCR, listing each CDR3 protein once. This sample yields fewer than 100,000 distinct CDR3 sequences, of which around 9.3% are seen a single time; about 2% belongs to the top ten.

Sequences were derived from whole blood, sampled in connection with sensitization to the hapten diphenylcyclopropenone (DPC). V usage is TRBV18 and J usage is TRBJ2-3; D tentatively fits TRBD1 or TRBD2 (5 bases each). This TCR derives from a woman aged 40 to 50 with alopecia areata. Some clones in this sample may be carry-over from other donors' samples. The CDR3 protein is CASSPGTAADTQYF. In DNA form, the CDR3 reads TGTGCCAGCTCACCAGGGACCGCGGCCGATACGCAGTATTTT.